This TCR beta chain was profiled in a study of blood T cell repertoires in COVID-19 (dated by TCRdb to 2020 to 2022). Regarding the study in general: Collaborator samples came from the United States, Italy and Spain and covered acute and convalescent phases of COVID-19. The prospective study material was composed of cDNA or gDNA derived from T cells, B-cell-depleted T cells, or PBMCs. Deeply sampled blood TCRbeta repertoires from subjects exposed to, actively infected with, or recovered from COVID-19 were included in the dataset. A freely available public database, intended as a resource for researchers studying the immune response to SARS-CoV-2, is where the repertoires were released. The samples were drawn from the first 160 participants of the ongoing ImmuneRACE study and from 1,200 or so subjects provided by 6 global collaborators. Nearly every sample came with metadata listing a de-identified subject ID, COVID-19 status, age in years and sex. Where available, HLA class I and class II types were obtained from metadata supplied by the sample provider rather than from assay-based typing.

Findings and caveats that apply to the study as a whole: The amount of clinical and demographic metadata varied by source and participant and was provided uncurated.

A word on this clone: This clone's antigen is unknown. Base qualities are not at hand, and no much larger clone is one base apart.

Another Seattle source contributed samples from volunteer blood donors who had recovered from COVID-19. Each collaborating institution followed its own protocols to collect whole blood in K2EDTA tubes. For TCRbeta analysis, collaborators shipped samples as frozen whole blood, isolated PBMCs, or DNA extracted from either of those sample types. TCRbeta CDR3 regions were amplified from genomic DNA using the immunoSEQ Assay, a bias-controlled multiplex PCR. Concerning the study's data processing: Nucleated cell counts per sample were estimated from amplification of reference gene primers within the assay. Sequence reads were collapsed and filtered to measure the absolute abundance of every unique TCRbeta CDR3 rearrangement. For each sample, productive Simpson clonality was calculated as the square root of Simpson's diversity index across productive rearrangements. Not all clones reach the TCRdb copy of this immuneACCESS table, which keeps in-frame sequences only. Checked studies attribute under half of the gap to unresolved V genes and leave the rest unexplained. That table supplies the V and J calls and clone size; D and trimming were determined from the DNA. The sample has 100,000 to 150,000 clones on record, about four fifths of them singletons. 12% of the sample rests with the top ten.

CDR3 length: 13 amino acids, cysteine to phenylalanine. Only the CDR3 DNA stays, 39 bases, in frame from base 1. V is trimmed back by 6 bases and J by 1 base, and the junction contains 3 bases that no gene match accounts for. For CDR1 and CDR2, the germline V gene lists MNHEY and SVGAGI. The sequenced sample consisted of peripheral blood. This TCR was sampled from a woman aged 25-40 years who had recovered from COVID-19. The chain joins TRBV6-5 to TRBJ2-7; TRBD1 aligns with 7 central bases. At the DNA level, the sequence is TGTGCCAGCAGACCGGGACAGTCCTACGAGCAGTACTTC. Its product reads: CASRPGQSYEQYF.